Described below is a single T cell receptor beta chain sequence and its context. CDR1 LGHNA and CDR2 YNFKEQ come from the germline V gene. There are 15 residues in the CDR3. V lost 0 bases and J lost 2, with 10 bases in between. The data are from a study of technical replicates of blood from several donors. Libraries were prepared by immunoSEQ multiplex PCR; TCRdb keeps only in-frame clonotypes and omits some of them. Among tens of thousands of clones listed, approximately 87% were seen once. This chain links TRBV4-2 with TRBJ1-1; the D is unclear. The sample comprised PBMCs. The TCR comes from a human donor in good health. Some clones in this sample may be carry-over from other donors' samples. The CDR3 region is CASSQEGGANTEAFF. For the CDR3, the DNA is TGTGCCAGCAGCCAAGAAGGCGGAGCAAACACTGAAGCTTTCTTT.